A single T cell receptor beta chain is shown here with its context. TCRdb called the 5' RACE reads again in MiXCR, with one record for every CDR3 protein. The repertoire includes almost 600,000 distinct CDR3 sequences, about 13% of them detected once, and over 13% sits in the top ten. The record originates from a study of T cells after yellow fever vaccination. The sample in question was PBMCs, obtained on the day of the yellow fever booster vaccination. The source of this sequence is a man aged 25 to 40 who received the YFV17D yellow fever vaccine.

The CDR3 reads CASSVAPRESTDTQYF. The CDR3 nucleotides read TGTGCCAGCAGCGTAGCGCCCAGGGAGAGCACAGATACGCAGTATTTT. The V call is TRBV9, the J call TRBJ2-3; D may match TRBD1 or TRBD2 (5 bases each). Germline V gives CDR1 SGDLS, CDR2 YYNGEE. The length of the CDR3 is 16 residues. V dropped 0 bases and J dropped 0 bases, with 11 bases sitting between them.